This TCR beta chain was captured by sequencing in a study of cytomegalovirus exposure and HLA in healthy donors. Primers included in the PCR were 60 Vbeta and 13 Jbeta primers. This table comes from immunoSEQ multiplex PCR, and its TCRdb copy is limited to in-frame clones, with some not included. The sample contains 160,000 or so clones, 60% to 85% of which appear only once. The clonotype comes from a woman aged 40 to 55 in good health and CMV-seronegative. Sequencing was performed on PBMCs.

CDR3 sequence reads: CASSLSGVGDTQYF. The CDR3 region has the DNA TGTGCCAGCAGCCTATCGGGGGTCGGAGATACGCAGTATTTT. The chain couples TRBV7-9 to TRBJ2-3, with a tentative D call TRBD2 (6 bases). Between the trimmed V and J ends, which lost 5 bases and 5 bases, there was a span of 14 bases. This CDR3 contains 14 residues. Per germline, CDR1 SEHNR and CDR2 FQNEAQ (reference sequence). Looking up the rest from reference TRBV7-9 and TRBJ2-3 gives the full variable domain: DTGVSQNPRHKITKRGQNVTFRCDPISEHNRLYWYRQTLGQGPEFLTYFQNEAQLEKSRLLSDRFSAERPKGSFSTLEIQRTEQGDSAMYLCASSLSGVGDTQYFGPGTRLTVL.